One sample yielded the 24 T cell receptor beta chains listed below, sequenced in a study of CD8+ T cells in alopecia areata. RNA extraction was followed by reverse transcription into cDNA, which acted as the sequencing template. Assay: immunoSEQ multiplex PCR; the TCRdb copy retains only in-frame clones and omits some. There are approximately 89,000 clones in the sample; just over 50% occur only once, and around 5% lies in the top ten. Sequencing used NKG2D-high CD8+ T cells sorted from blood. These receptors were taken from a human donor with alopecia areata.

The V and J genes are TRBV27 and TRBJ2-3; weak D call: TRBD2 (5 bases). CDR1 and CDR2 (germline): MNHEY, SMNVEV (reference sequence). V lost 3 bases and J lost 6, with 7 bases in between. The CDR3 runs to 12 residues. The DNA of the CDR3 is TGTGCCAGCAGTTTGGGCGGGGATACGCAGTATTTT. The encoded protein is CASSLGGDTQYF.

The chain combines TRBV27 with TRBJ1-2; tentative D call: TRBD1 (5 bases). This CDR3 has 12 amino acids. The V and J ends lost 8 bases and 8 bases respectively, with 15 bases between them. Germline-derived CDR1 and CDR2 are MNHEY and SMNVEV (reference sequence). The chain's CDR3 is CASWGGDSGYTF. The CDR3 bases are TGTGCCAGCTGGGGCGGGGATTCCGGCTACACCTTC.

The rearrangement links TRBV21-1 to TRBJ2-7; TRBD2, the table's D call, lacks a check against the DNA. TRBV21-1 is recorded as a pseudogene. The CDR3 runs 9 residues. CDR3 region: CASPLEQYF. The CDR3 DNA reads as TGTGCCAGTCCACTAGAGCAGTACTTC.

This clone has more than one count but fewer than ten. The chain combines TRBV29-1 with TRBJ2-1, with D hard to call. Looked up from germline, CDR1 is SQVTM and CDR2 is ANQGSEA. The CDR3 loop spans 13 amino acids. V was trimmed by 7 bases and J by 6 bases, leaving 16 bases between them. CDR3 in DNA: TGCAGCGCAGAAGGGCCGCTACTCAATGAGCAGTTCTTC. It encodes CSAEGPLLNEQFF.

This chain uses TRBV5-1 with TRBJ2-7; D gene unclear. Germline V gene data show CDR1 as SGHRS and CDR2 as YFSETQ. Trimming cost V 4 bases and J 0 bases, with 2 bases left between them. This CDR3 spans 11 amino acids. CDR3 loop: CASSHSYEQYF. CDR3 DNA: TGCGCCAGCAGCCACTCCTACGAGCAGTACTTC. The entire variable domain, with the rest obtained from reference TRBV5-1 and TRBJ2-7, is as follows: KAGVTQTPRYLIKTRGQQVTLSCSPISGHRSVSWYQQTPGQGLQFLFEYFSETQRNKGNFPGRFSGRQFSNSRSEMNVSTLELGDSALYLCASSHSYEQYFGPGTRLTVT.

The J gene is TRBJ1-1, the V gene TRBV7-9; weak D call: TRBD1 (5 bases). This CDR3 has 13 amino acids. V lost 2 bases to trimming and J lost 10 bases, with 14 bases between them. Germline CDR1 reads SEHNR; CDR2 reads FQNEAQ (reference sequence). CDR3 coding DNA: TGTGCCAGCAGCTTAAAACTATCGGGGGGAGCTTTCTTT. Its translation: CASSLKLSGGAFF.

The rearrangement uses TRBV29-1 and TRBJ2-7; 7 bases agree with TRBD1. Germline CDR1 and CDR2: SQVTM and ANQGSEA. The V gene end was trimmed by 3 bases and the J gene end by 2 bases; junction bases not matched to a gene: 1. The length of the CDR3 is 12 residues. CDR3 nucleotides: TGCAGCGTTGAGACAGGGACCTACGAGCAGTACTTC. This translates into CSVETGTYEQYF.

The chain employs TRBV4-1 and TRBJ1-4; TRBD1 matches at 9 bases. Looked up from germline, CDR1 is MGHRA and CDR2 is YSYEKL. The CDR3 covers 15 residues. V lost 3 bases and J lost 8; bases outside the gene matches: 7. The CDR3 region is CASSQRDREEEKLFF. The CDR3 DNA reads TGCGCCAGCAGCCAGAGGGACAGGGAAGAAGAAAAACTGTTTTTT.

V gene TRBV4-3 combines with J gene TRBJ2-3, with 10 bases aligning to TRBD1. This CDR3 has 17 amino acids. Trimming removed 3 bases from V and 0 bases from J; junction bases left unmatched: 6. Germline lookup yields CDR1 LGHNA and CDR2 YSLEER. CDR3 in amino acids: CASSHSRTGGSTDTQYF. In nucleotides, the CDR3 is TGCGCCAGCAGCCATTCCAGGACAGGGGGTAGCACAGATACGCAGTATTTT.

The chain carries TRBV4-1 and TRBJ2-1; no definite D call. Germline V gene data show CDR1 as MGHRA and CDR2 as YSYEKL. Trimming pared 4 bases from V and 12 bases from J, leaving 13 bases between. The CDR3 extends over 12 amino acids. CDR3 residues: CASSPNSEGQFF. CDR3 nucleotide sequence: TGCGCCAGCAGCCCCAACTCCGAAGGGCAGTTCTTC.

CDR3 DNA sequence: TGTGCCAGCAGCCGCGACGCGGCGCCGAACAATGAGCAGTTCTTC. Translated: CASSRDAAPNNEQFF. The chain employs TRBV7-6 and TRBJ2-1; D is unclear. This CDR3 region has 15 residues. From germline, CDR1 is SGHVS and CDR2 FNYEAQ. The ends were cut back, 5 bases at V and 5 bases at J, with 16 bases in the middle.

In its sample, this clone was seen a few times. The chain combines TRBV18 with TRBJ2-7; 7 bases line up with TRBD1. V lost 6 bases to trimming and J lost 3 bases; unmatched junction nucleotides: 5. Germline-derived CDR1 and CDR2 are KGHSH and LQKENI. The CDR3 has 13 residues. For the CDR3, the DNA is TGTGCCAGCTCGAACCGGGACAGCTACGAGCAGTACTTC. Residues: CASSNRDSYEQYF. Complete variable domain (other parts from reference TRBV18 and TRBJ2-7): NAGVMQNPRHLVRRRGQEARLRCSPMKGHSHVYWYRQLPEEGLKFMVYLQKENIIDESGMPKERFSAEFPKEGPSILRIQQVVRGDSAAYFCASSNRDSYEQYFGPGTRLTVT.

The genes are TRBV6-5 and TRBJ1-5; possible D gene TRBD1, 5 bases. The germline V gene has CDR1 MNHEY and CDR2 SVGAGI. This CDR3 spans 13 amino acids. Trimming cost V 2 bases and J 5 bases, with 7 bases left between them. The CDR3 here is CASSYDSYQPQHF. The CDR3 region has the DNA TGTGCCAGCAGTTACGACAGTTATCAGCCCCAGCATTTT.

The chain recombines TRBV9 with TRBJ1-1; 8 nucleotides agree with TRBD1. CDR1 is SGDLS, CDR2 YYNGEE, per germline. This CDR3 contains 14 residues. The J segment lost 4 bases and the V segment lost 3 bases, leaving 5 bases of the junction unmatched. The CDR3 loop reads CASSEPQGATEAFF. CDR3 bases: TGTGCCAGCAGCGAACCCCAGGGGGCCACTGAAGCTTTCTTT.

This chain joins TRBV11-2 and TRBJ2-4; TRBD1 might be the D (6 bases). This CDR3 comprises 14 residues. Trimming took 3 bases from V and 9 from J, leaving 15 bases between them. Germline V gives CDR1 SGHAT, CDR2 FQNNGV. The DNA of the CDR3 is TGTGCCAGCAGCTTCCTGACAGGAGGAGGCATTCAGTACTTC. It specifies CASSFLTGGGIQYF. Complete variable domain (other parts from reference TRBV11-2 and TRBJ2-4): EAGVAQSPRYKIIEKRQSVAFWCNPISGHATLYWYQQILGQGPKLLIQFQNNGVVDDSQLPKDRFSAERLKGVDSTLKIQPAKLEDSAVYLCASSFLTGGGIQYFGAGTRLSVL.

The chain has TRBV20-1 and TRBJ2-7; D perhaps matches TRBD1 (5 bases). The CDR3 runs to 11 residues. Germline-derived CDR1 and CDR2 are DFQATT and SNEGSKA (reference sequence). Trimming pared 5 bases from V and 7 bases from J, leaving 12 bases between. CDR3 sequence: CSAPFPGEQYF. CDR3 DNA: TGCAGTGCTCCTTTTCCAGGGGAGCAGTACTTC.

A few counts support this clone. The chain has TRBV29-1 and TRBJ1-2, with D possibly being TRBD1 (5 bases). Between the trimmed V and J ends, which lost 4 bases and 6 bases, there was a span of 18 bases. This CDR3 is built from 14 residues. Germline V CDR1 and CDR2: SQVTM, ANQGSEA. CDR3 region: CSVGGTPEVDGYTF. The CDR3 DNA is TGCAGCGTTGGGGGGACCCCGGAGGTTGATGGCTACACCTTC.

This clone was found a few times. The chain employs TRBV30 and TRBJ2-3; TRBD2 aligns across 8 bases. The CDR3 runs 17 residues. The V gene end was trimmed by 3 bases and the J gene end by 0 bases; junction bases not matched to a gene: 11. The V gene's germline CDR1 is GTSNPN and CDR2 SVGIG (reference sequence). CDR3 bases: TGTGCCTGGAGAGGAGCGGGGGCCACCCATAGCACAGATACGCAGTATTTT. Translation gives CAWRGAGATHSTDTQYF.

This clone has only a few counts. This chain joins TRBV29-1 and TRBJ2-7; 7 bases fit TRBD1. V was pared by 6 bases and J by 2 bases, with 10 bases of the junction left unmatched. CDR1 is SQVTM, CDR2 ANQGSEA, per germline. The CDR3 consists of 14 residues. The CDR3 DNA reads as TGCAGCGTACCCGGGGACAGCCGAGCCTACGAGCAGTACTTC. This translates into CSVPGDSRAYEQYF.

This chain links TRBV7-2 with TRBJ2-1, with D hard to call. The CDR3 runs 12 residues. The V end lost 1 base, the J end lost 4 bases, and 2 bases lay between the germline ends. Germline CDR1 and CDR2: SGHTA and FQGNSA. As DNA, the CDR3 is TGTGCCAGCAGCTTAGGTTACAATGAGCAGTTCTTC. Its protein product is CASSLGYNEQFF.

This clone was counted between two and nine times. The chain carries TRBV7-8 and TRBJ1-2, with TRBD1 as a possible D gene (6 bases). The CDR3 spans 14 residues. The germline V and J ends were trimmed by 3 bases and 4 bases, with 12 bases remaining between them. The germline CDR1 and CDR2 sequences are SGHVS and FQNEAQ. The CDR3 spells CASSFWGRVYGYTF. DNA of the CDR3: TGTGCCAGCAGCTTCTGGGGGCGGGTCTATGGCTACACCTTC.

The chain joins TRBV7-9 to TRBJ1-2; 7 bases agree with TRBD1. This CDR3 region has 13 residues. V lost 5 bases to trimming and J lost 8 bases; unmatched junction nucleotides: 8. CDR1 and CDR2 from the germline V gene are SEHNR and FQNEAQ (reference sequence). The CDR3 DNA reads TGTGCCAGCAGCGCTCGACAGGGTGAAGGCTACACCTTC. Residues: CASSARQGEGYTF.

CDR3 sequence: CASSLVPPGDEQFF. CDR3 sequence (DNA): TGTGCCAGCAGCTTAGTCCCCCCCGGCGATGAGCAGTTCTTC. The chain combines TRBV7-2 with TRBJ2-1; D not resolved. The germline V gene encodes CDR1 SGHTA and CDR2 FQGNSA. V lost 1 base, J lost 8 bases, and 12 bases lay in between. This CDR3 has 14 residues.

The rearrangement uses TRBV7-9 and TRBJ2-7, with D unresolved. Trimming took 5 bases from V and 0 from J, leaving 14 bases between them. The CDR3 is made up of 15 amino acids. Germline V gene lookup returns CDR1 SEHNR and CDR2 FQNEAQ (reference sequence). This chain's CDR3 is CASSTATRSSYEQYF. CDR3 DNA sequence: TGTGCCAGCAGCACCGCCACACGGAGCTCCTACGAGCAGTACTTC. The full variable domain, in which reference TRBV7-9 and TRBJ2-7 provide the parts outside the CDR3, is DTGVSQNPRHKITKRGQNVTFRCDPISEHNRLYWYRQTLGQGPEFLTYFQNEAQLEKSRLLSDRFSAERPKGSFSTLEIQRTEQGDSAMYLCASSTATRSSYEQYFGPGTRLTVT.